A single sample gave rise to the 13 T cell receptor beta chains below, sequenced in a study of monozygotic twins with inflammatory bowel disease. Each CDR3 protein gets one entry in TCRdb, which reprocessed the 5' RACE reads and gives no DNA. Its listing shows about 440,000 distinct CDR3 sequences. The sample consisted of blood. Receptors were obtained from a human donor with ulcerative colitis or Crohn's disease, or a healthy co-twin of an affected twin (not recorded which).

This chain links TRBV28 with TRBJ1-4. Germline V gene lookup returns CDR1 MDHEN and CDR2 SYDVKM. The CDR3 is 15 residues long. This CDR3 reads CASSLWGPVNEKLFF.

V and J are TRBV11-2 and TRBJ2-4; as DNA is missing, the TRBD1 call by TCRdb cannot be tested. The CDR3 length is 14 residues. Germline V lookup: CDR1 SGHAT, CDR2 FQNNGV. CDR3 sequence reads: CASSLGQAKNIQYF.

The chain is built from TRBV18 and TRBJ2-3. The CDR3 loop spans 17 amino acids. Germline assignment: CDR1 KGHSH and CDR2 LQKENI. The CDR3 reads CASSPPRSAPSTDTQYF.

The chain is built from TRBV6-9 and TRBJ2-7; as DNA is missing, the TRBD1 call by TCRdb cannot be tested. The CDR3 runs 13 residues. Germline CDR1 reads MNHGY; CDR2 reads SVAAGI. The CDR3 protein is CASRGSGGHEQYF.

The chain recombines TRBV3-1 with TRBJ2-2; checking the TCRdb D call of TRBD2 is not possible without DNA. There are 17 residues in the CDR3. Per germline, CDR1 LGHDT and CDR2 YNNKEL (reference sequence). The CDR3 reads CASSRELSGGTTGELFF.

The genes are TRBV20-1 and TRBJ1-1. The CDR3 has 16 residues. Germline V gene lookup returns CDR1 DFQATT and CDR2 SNEGSKA (reference sequence). The CDR3 protein is CSARDQTLGQVTEAFF.

The chain couples TRBV4-1 to TRBJ2-3; TCRdb's D gene call, TRBD2, goes unchecked for lack of DNA. The CDR3 runs 16 residues. Per germline, CDR1 MGHRA and CDR2 YSYEKL. The CDR3 loop reads CASSPEVTITTDTQYF.

The V gene is TRBV6-1, the J gene TRBJ2-7; the D gene TCRdb calls, TRBD1, cannot be checked with no DNA. The germline V gene has CDR1 MNHNS and CDR2 SASEGT. CDR3 length: 14 amino acids. CDR3 loop: CAIRRDRFSYEQYF.

V usage is TRBV12-3 or TRBV12-4 and J usage is TRBJ2-2; TCRdb's D gene call, TRBD1, goes unchecked for lack of DNA. There are 15 residues in the CDR3. CDR3 sequence: CASSPGTVTTGELFF.

V and J are TRBV12-3 or TRBV12-4 and TRBJ1-6. The CDR3 length is 13 residues. The CDR3 here is CASSPDFSLPLHF.

This chain uses TRBV3-1 with TRBJ2-7. CDR3 length equals 13 residues. Germline V gene data show CDR1 as LGHDT and CDR2 as YNNKEL (reference sequence). The CDR3 protein is CASSQGTLGEQYF.

The chain combines TRBV10-3 with TRBJ2-3; the TRBD1 assignment by TCRdb is unverifiable without DNA. Germline V gene data show CDR1 as ENHRY and CDR2 as SYGVKD. This CDR3 contains 15 residues. The chain's CDR3 is CAIKPTGQGTDTQYF.

This chain connects TRBV9 to TRBJ2-3; TCRdb outputs TRBD1, but without DNA this stays unchecked. The CDR3 consists of 15 residues. Germline V lookup: CDR1 SGDLS, CDR2 YYNGEE. This CDR3 reads CASSVEGASTDTQYF.